This record concerns one T cell receptor (beta chain) sequence. Germline V CDR1 and CDR2: WSHSY, SAAADI. After removal of 8 bases from V and 7 bases from J, the junction contained 3 bases not matched to a gene. The CDR3 spans 11 residues. The protocol was immunoSEQ multiplex PCR, while the TCRdb copy is restricted to in-frame clones and leaves out a portion. This sample has about 45,000 clones, with approximately 82% found just once. The sample belongs to a study of PD-L1 blockade in urothelial cancer. Time point indicated: peripheral blood 6 weeks after treatment start. The sample in question was PBMCs, obtained around atezolizumab (anti-PD-L1) treatment. The source is a man in his sixties with urothelial cancer. The V call is TRBV10-2, the J call TRBJ1-1, with 8 bases lining up with TRBD1. CDR3 in DNA: TGCGCCAGCTCTGACAGGGGTGAAGCTTTCTTT. It is translated as CASSDRGEAFF.